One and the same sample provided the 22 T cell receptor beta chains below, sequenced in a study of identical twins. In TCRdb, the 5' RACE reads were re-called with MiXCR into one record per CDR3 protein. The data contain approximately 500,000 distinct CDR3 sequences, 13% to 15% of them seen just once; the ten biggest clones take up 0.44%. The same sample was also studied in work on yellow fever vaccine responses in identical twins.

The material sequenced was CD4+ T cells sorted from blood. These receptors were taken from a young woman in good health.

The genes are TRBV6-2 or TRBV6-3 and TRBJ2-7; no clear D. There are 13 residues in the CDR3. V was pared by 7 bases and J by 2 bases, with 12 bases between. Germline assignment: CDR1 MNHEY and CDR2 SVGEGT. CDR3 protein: CASTPGGAYEQYV. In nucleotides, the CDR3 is TGTGCCAGCACTCCCGGCGGTGCCTACGAGCAGTACGTC.

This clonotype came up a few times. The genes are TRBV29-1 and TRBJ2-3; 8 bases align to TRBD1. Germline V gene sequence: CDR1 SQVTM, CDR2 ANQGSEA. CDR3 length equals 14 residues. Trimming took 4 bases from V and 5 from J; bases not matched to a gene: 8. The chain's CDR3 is CSVVAGGRLDTQYF. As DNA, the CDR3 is TGCAGCGTTGTGGCAGGGGGCCGACTAGATACGCAGTATTTT.

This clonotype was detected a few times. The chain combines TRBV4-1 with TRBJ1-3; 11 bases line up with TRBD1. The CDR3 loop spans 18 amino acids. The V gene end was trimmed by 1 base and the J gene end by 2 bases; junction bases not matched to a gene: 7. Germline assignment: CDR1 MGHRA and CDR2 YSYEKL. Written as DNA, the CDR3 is TGCGCCAGCAGCCAAGGAGGACAGGGGGCCCTTACTGGAAACACCATATATTTT. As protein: CASSQGGQGALTGNTIYF.

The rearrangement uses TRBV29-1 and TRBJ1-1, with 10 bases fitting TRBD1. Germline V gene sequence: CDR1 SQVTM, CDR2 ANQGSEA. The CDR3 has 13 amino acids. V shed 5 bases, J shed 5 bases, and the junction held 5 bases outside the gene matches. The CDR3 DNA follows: TGCAGCGTTCACGGACAGGGGGGGACTGAAGCTTTCTTT. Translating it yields CSVHGQGGTEAFF.

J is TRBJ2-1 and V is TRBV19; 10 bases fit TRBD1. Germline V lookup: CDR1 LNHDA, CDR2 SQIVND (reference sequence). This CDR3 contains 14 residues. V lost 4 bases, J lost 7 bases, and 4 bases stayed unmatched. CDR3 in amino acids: CASSRGQGWNEQFF. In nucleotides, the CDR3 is TGTGCCAGTAGTAGGGGACAGGGGTGGAATGAGCAGTTCTTC.

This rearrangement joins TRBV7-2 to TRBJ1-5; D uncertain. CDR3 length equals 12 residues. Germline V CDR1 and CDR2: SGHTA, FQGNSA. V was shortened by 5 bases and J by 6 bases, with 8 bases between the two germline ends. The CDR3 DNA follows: TGTGCCAGCAGCCCGTATGGTCAGCCCCAGCATTTT. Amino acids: CASSPYGQPQHF.

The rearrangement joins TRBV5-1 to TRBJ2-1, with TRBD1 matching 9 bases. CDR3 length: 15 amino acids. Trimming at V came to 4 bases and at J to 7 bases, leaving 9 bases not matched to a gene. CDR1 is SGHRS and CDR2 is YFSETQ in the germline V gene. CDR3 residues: CASSKTGGAGNEQFF. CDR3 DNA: TGCGCCAGCAGCAAAACAGGGGGCGCGGGTAATGAGCAGTTCTTC.

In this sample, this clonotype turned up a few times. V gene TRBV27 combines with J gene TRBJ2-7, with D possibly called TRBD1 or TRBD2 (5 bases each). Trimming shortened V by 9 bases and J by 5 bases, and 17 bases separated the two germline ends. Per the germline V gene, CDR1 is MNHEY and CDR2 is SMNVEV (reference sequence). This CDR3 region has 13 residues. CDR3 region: CARGRRVSHEQYV. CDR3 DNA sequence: TGTGCCAGGGGACGAAGGGTTTCCCACGAGCAGTACGTC.

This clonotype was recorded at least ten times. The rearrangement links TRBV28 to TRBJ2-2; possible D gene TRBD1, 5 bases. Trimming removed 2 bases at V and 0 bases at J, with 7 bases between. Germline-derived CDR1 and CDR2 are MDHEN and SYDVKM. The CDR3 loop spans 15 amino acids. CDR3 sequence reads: CASSLGAPNTGELFF. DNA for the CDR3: TGTGCCAGCAGTTTAGGGGCTCCGAACACCGGGGAGCTGTTTTTT.

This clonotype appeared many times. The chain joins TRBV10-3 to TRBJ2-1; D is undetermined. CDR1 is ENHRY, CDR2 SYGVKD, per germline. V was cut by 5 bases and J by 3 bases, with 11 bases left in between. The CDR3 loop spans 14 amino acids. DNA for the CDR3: TGTGCCATCAGTACCGGGTCCCTCTACAATGAGCAGTTCTTC. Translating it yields CAISTGSLYNEQFF.

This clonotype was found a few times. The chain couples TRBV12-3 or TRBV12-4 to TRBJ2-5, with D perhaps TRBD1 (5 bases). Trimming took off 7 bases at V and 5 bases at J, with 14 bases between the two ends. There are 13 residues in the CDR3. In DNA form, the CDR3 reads TGTGCCAGCACCCGTGGGGCCGCGGAGACCCAGTACTTC. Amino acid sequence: CASTRGAAETQYF.

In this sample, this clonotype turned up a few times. Here the CDR3 DNA reads TGTGCCACCAGTGACTTCCCCATGGATACGCAGTATTTT. The encoded protein is CATSDFPMDTQYF. The J gene is TRBJ2-3, the V gene TRBV24-1, with no clear D. Germline V CDR1 and CDR2: KGHDR, SFDVKD. V was pared by 4 bases and J by 6 bases, with 10 bases between. This CDR3 region has 13 residues.

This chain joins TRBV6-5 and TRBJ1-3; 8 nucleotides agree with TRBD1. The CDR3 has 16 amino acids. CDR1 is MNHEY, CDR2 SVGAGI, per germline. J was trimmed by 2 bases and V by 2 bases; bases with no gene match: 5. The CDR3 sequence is CASSYIQGAPGNTIYF. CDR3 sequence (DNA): TGTGCCAGCAGTTACATCCAGGGGGCGCCTGGAAACACCATATATTTT.

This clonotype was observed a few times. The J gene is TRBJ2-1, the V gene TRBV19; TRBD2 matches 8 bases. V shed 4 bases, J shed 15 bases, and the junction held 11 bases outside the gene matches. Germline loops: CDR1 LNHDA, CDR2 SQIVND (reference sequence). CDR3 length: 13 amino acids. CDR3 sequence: CASSTLSGIETFF. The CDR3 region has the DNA TGTGCCAGTAGTACCCTTAGCGGGATCGAGACGTTCTTC.

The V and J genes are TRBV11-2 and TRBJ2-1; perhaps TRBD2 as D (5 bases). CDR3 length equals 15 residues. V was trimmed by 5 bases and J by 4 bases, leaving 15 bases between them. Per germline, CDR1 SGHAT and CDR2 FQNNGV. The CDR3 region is CASSLGRGLYNEQFF. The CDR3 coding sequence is TGTGCCAGCAGCCTGGGCCGCGGACTGTACAATGAGCAGTTCTTC.

CDR3 residues: CASSPQGQGLNEQFF. In nucleotides, the CDR3 is TGTGCCAGCTCACCACAAGGACAGGGTTTGAATGAGCAGTTCTTC. The chain combines TRBV18 with TRBJ2-1; 8 bases are a match to TRBD1. The junction had 6 bases not matched to a gene; V was cut back by 1 base and J by 7 bases. This CDR3 region has 15 residues. From germline, CDR1 is KGHSH and CDR2 LQKENI.

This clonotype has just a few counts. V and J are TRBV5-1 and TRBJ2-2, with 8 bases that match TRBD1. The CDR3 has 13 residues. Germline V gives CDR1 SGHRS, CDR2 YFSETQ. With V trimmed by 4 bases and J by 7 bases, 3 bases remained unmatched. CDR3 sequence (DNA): TGCGCCAGCAGCAATGGACAGGGCGGGGAGCTGTTTTTT. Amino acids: CASSNGQGGELFF.

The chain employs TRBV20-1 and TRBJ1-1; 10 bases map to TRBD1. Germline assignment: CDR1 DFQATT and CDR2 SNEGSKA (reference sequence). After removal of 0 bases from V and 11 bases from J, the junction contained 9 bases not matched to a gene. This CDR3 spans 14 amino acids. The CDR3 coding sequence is TGCAGTGCTAGAGATAGACGGGACAGGGGTCAGGCTTTCTTT. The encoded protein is CSARDRRDRGQAFF.

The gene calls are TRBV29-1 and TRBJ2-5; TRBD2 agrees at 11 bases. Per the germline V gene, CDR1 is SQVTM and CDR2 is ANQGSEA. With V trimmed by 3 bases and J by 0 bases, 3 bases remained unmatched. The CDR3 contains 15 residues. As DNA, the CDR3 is TGCAGCGTTGAGTCTAGCGGGAGGTACCAAGAGACCCAGTACTTC. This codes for CSVESSGRYQETQYF.

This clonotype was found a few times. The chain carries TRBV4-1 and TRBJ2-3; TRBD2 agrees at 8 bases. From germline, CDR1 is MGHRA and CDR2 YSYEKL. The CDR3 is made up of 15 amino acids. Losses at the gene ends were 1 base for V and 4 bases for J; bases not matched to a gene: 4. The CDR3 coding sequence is TGCGCCAGCAGCCAAGGACTAGCGATCTCAGATACGCAGTATTTT. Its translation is CASSQGLAISDTQYF.

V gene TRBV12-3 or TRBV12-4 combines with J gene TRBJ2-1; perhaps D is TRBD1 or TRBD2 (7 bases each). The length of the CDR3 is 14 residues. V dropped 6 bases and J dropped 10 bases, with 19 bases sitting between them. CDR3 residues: CASRPLTGRGEQFF. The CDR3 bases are TGTGCCAGCAGACCGTTGACAGGGAGGGGGGAGCAGTTCTTC.

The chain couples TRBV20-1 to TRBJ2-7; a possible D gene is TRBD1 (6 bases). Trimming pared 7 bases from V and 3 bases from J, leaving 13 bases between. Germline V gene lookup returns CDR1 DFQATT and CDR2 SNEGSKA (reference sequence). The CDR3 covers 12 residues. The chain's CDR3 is CSVKTGLYEQYV. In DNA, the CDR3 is TGCAGTGTCAAAACAGGGCTCTACGAGCAGTACGTC.